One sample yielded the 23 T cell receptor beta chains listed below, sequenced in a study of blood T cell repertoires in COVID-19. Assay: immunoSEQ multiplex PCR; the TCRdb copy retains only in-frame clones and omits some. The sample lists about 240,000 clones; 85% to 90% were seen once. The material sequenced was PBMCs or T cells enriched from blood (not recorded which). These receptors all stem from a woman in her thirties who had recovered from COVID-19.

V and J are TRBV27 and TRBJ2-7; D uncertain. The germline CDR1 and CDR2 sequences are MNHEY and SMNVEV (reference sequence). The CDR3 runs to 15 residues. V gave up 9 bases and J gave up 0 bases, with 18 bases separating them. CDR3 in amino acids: CARYPRDSRSYEQYF. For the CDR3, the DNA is TGTGCCAGATACCCCCGCGACTCTCGCTCCTACGAGCAGTACTTC.

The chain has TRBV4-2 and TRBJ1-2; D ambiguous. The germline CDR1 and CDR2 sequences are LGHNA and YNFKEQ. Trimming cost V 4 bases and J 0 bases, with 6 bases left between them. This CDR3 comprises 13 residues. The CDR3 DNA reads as TGTGCCAGCAGCCGGACTTCTAACTATGGCTACACCTTC. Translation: CASSRTSNYGYTF.

The CDR3 loop is CSVYRSPNTEAFF. CDR3 DNA: TGCAGCGTTTACAGGTCTCCGAACACTGAAGCTTTCTTT. The chain is built from TRBV29-1 and TRBJ1-1; TRBD1 is a possible D gene (5 bases). Germline loops: CDR1 SQVTM, CDR2 ANQGSEA. This CDR3 contains 13 residues. The V gene lost 5 bases and the J gene lost 1 base, with 11 bases spanning the gap.

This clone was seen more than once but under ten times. CDR3 sequence reads: CASSQEYRTGRSYEQYF. CDR3 coding DNA: TGTGCCAGCAGCCAAGAGTATAGAACAGGGCGTTCCTACGAGCAGTACTTC. The chain uses TRBV3-1 (or the pseudogene TRBV3-2) and TRBJ2-7, with D maybe TRBD1 (6 bases). CDR1 and CDR2 from the germline V gene are LGHDT and YNNKEL (reference sequence). The CDR3 consists of 17 residues. V was trimmed by 0 bases and J by 1 base, leaving 16 bases between them.

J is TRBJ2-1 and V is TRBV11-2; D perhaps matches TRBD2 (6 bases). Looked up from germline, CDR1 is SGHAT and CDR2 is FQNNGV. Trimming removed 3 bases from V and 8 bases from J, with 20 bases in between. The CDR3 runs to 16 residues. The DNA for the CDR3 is TGTGCCAGCAGCTTGCCGGGACTTACGATCCGGGATGAGCAGTTCTTC. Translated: CASSLPGLTIRDEQFF.

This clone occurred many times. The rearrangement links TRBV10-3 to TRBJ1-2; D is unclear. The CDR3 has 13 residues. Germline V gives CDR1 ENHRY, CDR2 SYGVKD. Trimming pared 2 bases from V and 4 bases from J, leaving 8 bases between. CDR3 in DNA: TGTGCCATCAGTGAGGAGGCGATCTATGGCTACACCTTC. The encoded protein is CAISEEAIYGYTF.

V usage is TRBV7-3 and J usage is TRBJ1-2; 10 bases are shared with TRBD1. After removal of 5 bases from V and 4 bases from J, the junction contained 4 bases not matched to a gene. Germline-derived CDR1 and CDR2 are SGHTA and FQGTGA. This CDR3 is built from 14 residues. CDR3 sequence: CASSAGTGAYGYTF. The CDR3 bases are TGTGCCAGCAGCGCCGGGACAGGGGCCTATGGCTACACCTTC.

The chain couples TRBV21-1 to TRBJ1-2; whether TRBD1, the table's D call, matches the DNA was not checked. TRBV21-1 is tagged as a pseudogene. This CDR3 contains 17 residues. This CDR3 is CASSKVLTGVLRYGYTF. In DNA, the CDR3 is TGTGCCAGCAGCAAAGTCCTAACAGGGGTCCTTCGTTATGGCTACACCTTC.

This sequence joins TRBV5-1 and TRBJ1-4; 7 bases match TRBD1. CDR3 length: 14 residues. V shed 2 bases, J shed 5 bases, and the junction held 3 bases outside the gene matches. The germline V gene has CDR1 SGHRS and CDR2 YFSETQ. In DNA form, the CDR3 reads TGCGCCAGCAGCTTACAGGGGAGGAATGAAAAACTGTTTTTT. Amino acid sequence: CASSLQGRNEKLFF.

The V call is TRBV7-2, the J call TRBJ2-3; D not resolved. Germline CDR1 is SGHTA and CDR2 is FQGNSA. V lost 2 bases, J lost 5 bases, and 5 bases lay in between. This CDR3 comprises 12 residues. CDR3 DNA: TGTGCCAGCAGCTTATCGGGAGATACGCAGTATTTT. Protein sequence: CASSLSGDTQYF.

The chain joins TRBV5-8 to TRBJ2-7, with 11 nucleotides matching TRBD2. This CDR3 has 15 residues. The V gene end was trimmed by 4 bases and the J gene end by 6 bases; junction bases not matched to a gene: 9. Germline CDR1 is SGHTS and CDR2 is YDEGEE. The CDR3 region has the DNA TGTGCCAGCAGCCCAGGGACTAGCGGAGGCCTCGAGCAGTACTTC. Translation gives CASSPGTSGGLEQYF.

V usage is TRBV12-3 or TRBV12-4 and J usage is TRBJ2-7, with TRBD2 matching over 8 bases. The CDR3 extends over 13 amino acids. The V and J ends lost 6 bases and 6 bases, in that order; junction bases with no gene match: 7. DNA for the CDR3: TGTGCCAGCAGCCAGGGACTAGTGACCGAGCAGTACTTC. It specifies CASSQGLVTEQYF.

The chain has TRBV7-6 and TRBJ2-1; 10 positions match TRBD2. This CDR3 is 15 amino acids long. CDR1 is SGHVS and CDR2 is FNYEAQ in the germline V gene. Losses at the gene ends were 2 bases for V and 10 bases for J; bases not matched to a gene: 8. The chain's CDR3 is CASSLSPRLAGEQFF. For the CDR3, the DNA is TGTGCCAGCAGCTTATCCCCCAGACTAGCGGGCGAGCAGTTCTTC.

Written as DNA, the CDR3 is TGTGCCAGCAGCAGAGAGACTGCGAACACCGGGGAGCTGTTTTTT. This sequence encodes CASSRETANTGELFF. The chain combines TRBV3-1 (or the pseudogene TRBV3-2) with TRBJ2-2, with unresolved D. The CDR3 loop spans 15 amino acids. V lost 5 bases, J lost 0 bases, and 10 bases lay in between. CDR1 LGHDT and CDR2 YNNKEL come from the germline V gene (reference sequence).

CDR3 sequence: CAWKVQGVSGYTF. CDR3 nucleotide sequence: TGTGCCTGGAAGGTACAGGGGGTATCTGGCTACACCTTC. V is TRBV30 and J is TRBJ1-2; 8 bases map to TRBD1. Germline V gene lookup returns CDR1 GTSNPN and CDR2 SVGIG (reference sequence). The CDR3 has 13 residues. V was clipped by 4 bases and J by 7 bases; unmatched bases: 8.

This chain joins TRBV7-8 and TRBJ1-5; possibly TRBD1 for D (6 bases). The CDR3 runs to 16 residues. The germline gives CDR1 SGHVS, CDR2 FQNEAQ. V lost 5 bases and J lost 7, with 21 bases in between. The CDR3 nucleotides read TGTGCCAGCAGCGTCACGGGACACCCTCAGGGGCAGCCCCAGCATTTT. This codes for CASSVTGHPQGQPQHF.

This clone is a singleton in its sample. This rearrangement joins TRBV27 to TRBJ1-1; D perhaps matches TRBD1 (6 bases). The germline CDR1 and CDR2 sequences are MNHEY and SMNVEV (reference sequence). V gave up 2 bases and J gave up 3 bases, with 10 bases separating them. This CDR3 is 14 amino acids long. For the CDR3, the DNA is TGTGCCAGCAGTTTACTTGACAGGTACACTGAAGCTTTCTTT. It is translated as CASSLLDRYTEAFF.

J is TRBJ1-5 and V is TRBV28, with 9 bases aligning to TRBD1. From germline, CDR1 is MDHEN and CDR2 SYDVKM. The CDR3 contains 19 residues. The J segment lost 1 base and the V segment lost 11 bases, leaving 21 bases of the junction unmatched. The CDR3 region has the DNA TGTGCCGCACACCCTCTGCCGGGACAGGGTGTGGTGAGCAATCAGCCCCAGCATTTT. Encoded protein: CAAHPLPGQGVVSNQPQHF.

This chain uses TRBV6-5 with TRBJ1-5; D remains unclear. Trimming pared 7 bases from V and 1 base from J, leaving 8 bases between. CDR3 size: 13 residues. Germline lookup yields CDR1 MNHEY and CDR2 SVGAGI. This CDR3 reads CASIRESNQPQHF. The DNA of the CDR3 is TGTGCCAGCATCCGGGAAAGCAATCAGCCCCAGCATTTT.

The CDR3: CASSTLTGSYEQYF. The CDR3 DNA sequence: TGTGCCAGTAGTACATTGACAGGCTCTTACGAGCAGTACTTC. The chain links TRBV19 to TRBJ2-7; TRBD1 might be the D (6 bases). This CDR3 comprises 14 residues. V was cut by 4 bases and J by 4 bases, with 14 bases left in between. The germline V gene encodes CDR1 LNHDA and CDR2 SQIVND (reference sequence).

The CDR3 DNA is TGTGCCAGCAGTTTATTTACTTCATCCGGGGGGATGGCTGAAGCTTTCTTT. Translating it yields CASSLFTSSGGMAEAFF. J is TRBJ1-1 and V is TRBV27; TRBD1 might be the D (5 bases). Germline V lookup: CDR1 MNHEY, CDR2 SMNVEV (reference sequence). This CDR3 comprises 17 residues. V was cut by 1 base and J by 6 bases, with 21 bases left in between.

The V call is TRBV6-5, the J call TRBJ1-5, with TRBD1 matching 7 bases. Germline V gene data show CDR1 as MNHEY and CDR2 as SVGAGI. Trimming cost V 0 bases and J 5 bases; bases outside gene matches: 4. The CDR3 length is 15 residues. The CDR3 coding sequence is TGTGCCAGCAGTTACTCTGGGACAGCTGATCAGCCCCAGCATTTT. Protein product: CASSYSGTADQPQHF.

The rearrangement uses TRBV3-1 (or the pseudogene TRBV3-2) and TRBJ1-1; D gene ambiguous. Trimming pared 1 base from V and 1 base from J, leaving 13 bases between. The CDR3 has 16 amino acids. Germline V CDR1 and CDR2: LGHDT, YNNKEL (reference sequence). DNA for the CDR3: TGTGCCAGCAGCCAAGGGAAGCGACTGACGAACACTGAAGCTTTCTTT. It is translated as CASSQGKRLTNTEAFF.